This entry is about one T cell receptor beta chain. The antigen is undetermined. This table comes from immunoSEQ multiplex PCR, and its TCRdb copy is limited to in-frame clones, with some not included. The data show 95,000 to 120,000 clones, roughly nine tenths seen once. The CDR3 has 13 residues. The V gene's germline CDR1 is GTSNPN and CDR2 SVGIG (reference sequence). V lost 4 bases to trimming and J lost 4 bases, with 11 bases between them. This sample stems from a study of PD-1 blockade in classical Hodgkin lymphoma. Study-level results: The repertoire differences lack a defined cause, possibly disease activity or prior therapy. Newly diagnosed patients reportedly trailed healthy donors in baseline TCR diversity.

Every patient relapsed after autologous stem cell transplantation, and brentuximab vedotin exposure varied. This TCR was recovered from a human donor with classical Hodgkin lymphoma. The chain recombines TRBV30 with TRBJ2-1, with unresolved D. The sample consisted of peripheral blood mononuclear cells (PBMCs), taken before the second cycle of nivolumab. CDR3 sequence: CAWKKVYYNEQFF. The CDR3 nucleotides read TGTGCCTGGAAGAAGGTTTATTACAATGAGCAGTTCTTC.